The clone carrying this TCR beta chain was recorded once. Its antigen remains unidentified. Germline V gene sequence: CDR1 MGHDK, CDR2 SYGVNS. The V gene lost 1 base and the J gene lost 4 bases, with 10 bases spanning the gap. The CDR3 totals 14 residues. The PCR had 60 Vbeta and 13 Jbeta primers. Libraries were prepared by immunoSEQ multiplex PCR; TCRdb keeps only in-frame clonotypes and omits some of them. The sample records about 130,000 clones, about 80% being singletons. This record belongs to a study of cytomegalovirus exposure and HLA in healthy donors. Study outcomes and limitations: The study listed roughly 160 cytomegalovirus-associated TCR beta chains.

The TCR comes from a man aged 25 to 40 in good health and CMV-seronegative. This sequence joins TRBV25-1 and TRBJ1-2; no definite D call. Sequencing used PBMCs. CDR3 bases: TGTGCCAGCAGTGAATTGACAAGCCCCTATGGCTACACCTTC. Encoded protein: CASSELTSPYGYTF.